The following is a TCR beta chain sequence with its context. The CDR3 sequence is 13 residues long. J lost 3 bases, V lost 6 bases, and 5 bases had no gene match. Germline assignment: CDR1 SQVTM and CDR2 ANQGSEA. The method was immunoSEQ multiplex PCR; TCRdb's version includes in-frame clones alone and lacks a portion of them. The table shows about 150,000 clones, with roughly 93% occurring only once. The entry originates in a study of control samples from healthy donors and cancer patients. This TCR came from a man between 18 and 35 years old in good health. The rearrangement joins TRBV29-1 to TRBJ1-2; TRBD1 matches at 9 bases. The sample was blood. The CDR3 is CSVVDRGDYGYTF. The CDR3 DNA is TGCAGCGTAGTTGACAGGGGGGACTATGGCTACACCTTC.